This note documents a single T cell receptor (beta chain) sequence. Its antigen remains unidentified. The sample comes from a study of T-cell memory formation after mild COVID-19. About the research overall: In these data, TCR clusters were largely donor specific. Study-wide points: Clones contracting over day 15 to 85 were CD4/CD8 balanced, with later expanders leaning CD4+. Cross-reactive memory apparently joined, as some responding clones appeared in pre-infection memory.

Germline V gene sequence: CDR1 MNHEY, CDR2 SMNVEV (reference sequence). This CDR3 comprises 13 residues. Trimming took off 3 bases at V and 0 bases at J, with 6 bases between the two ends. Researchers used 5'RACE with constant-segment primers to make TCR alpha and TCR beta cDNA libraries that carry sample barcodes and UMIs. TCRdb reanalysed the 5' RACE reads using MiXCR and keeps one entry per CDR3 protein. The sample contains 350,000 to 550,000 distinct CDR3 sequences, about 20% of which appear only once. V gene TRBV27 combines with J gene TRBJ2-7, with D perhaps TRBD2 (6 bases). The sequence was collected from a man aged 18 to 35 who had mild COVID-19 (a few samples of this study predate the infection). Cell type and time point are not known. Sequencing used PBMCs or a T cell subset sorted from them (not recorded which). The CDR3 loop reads CASSLGLSYEQYV. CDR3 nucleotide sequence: TGTGCCAGCAGTTTGGGACTCTCCTACGAGCAGTACGTC.